The 5 T cell receptor beta chains in this list originate from one sample, sequenced in a study of cytomegalovirus exposure and HLA in healthy donors. Researchers ran the PCR with 60 Vbeta and 13 Jbeta primers. The data were produced by immunoSEQ multiplex PCR, yet TCRdb's version contains in-frame clones alone and is incomplete. The sample carries approximately 150,000 clones, about four fifths recorded once. Sequencing input: PBMCs. All receptors derive from a woman between 18 and 29 years old in good health and CMV-seropositive.

This clone was seen a single time. V and J are TRBV19 and TRBJ2-5, with D tentatively TRBD1 (5 bases). Trimming cost V 5 bases and J 2 bases, with 9 bases left between them. CDR1 is LNHDA, CDR2 SQIVND, per germline (reference sequence). The CDR3 consists of 13 residues. The CDR3 protein is CASSRTGQETQYF. The CDR3 DNA reads TGTGCCAGTAGTCGTACAGGACAAGAGACCCAGTACTTC.

CDR3 loop: CASSLAGGYGEKLFF. CDR3 nucleotides: TGTGCCAGCAGCTTAGCGGGGGGATACGGTGAAAAACTGTTTTTT. The J gene is TRBJ1-4, the V gene TRBV7-9; TRBD1 is a possible D gene (5 bases). Germline lookup yields CDR1 SEHNR and CDR2 FQNEAQ (reference sequence). The CDR3 is made up of 15 amino acids. Trimming removed 0 bases at V and 7 bases at J, with 12 bases between.

This clone showed up just once. This chain joins TRBV19 and TRBJ2-5, with D unresolved. This CDR3 contains 13 residues. The V end lost 5 bases, the J end lost 5 bases, and 12 bases lay between the germline ends. The germline gives CDR1 LNHDA, CDR2 SQIVND (reference sequence). The CDR3 region is CASSQAIGETQYF. The CDR3 DNA follows: TGTGCCAGTAGTCAGGCGATTGGGGAGACCCAGTACTTC.

The chain has TRBV28 and TRBJ2-4; tentatively, D is TRBD1 (6 bases). CDR3 length: 15 residues. In germline, CDR1 is MDHEN, CDR2 SYDVKM. Between the trimmed V and J ends, which lost 4 bases and 0 bases, there was a span of 10 bases. The CDR3 DNA reads TGTGCCAGCAGTTCCAGACAGGTAGCCAAAAACATTCAGTACTTC. Amino acids: CASSSRQVAKNIQYF.

The sample holds a few counts of this clone. The chain links TRBV6-5 to TRBJ1-1; D gene unclear. With 5 bases removed from V and 9 bases from J, the gap between germline ends came to 13 bases. This CDR3 comprises 12 residues. In germline, CDR1 is MNHEY, CDR2 SVGAGI. The CDR3 protein is CASSDPGNKAFF. The CDR3 coding sequence is TGTGCCAGCAGTGATCCCGGGAATAAAGCTTTCTTT.